The present T cell receptor beta chain was sequenced within a study of blood T cells in healthy people across ages. The overall study: Template-switching capture recovered about one barcoded beta molecule per two T cells. Study outcomes and limitations: Age advanced and TCR beta diversity per million T cells fell, roughly linearly.

Regarding this clonotype: Its antigen is undetermined.

The length of the CDR3 is 16 residues. V lost 0 bases and J 2 bases, leaving 15 bases between the germline ends. CDR1 is DFQATT and CDR2 is SNEGSKA in the germline V gene (reference sequence). With a J-beta primer mix and a sample-barcoded 5' primer, a second PCR ran 7 to 11 cycles. Each cDNA molecule, via a template-switch adaptor with 12 random nucleotides, was tagged. MiXCR was run by TCRdb on the 5' RACE reads, yielding one entry per CDR3 protein. The table shows about 680,000 distinct CDR3 sequences, with roughly 49% occurring only once. The TCR sequence derives from a woman aged 55-69 years in good health. The chain combines TRBV20-1 with TRBJ2-3; D might be TRBD2 (6 bases). The sequenced sample was blood. The CDR3 protein is CSARDRTSSFTDTQYF. CDR3 sequence (DNA): TGCAGTGCTAGAGATCGAACTAGCAGCTTCACAGATACGCAGTATTTT.